This TCR beta chain originates from a study of blood T cell repertoires in COVID-19. Repertoires were generated with immunoSEQ multiplex PCR, while TCRdb's copy carries only in-frame clones and drops some. The sample carries a few hundred thousand clones, 85% recorded once. The CDR3 extends over 18 amino acids. Germline V gene data show CDR1 as LNHDA and CDR2 as SQIVND (reference sequence). Trimming cost V 7 bases and J 5 bases; bases outside gene matches: 21. Material for sequencing was peripheral blood. This clonotype was obtained from a human donor in a cohort sampled during active COVID-19. The chain joins TRBV19 to TRBJ1-2, with 8 bases that match TRBD1. CDR3 protein: CASTLYPEGQASGYGYTF. CDR3 nucleotide sequence: TGTGCCAGTACTCTATACCCCGAGGGACAGGCAAGTGGGTATGGCTACACCTTC.